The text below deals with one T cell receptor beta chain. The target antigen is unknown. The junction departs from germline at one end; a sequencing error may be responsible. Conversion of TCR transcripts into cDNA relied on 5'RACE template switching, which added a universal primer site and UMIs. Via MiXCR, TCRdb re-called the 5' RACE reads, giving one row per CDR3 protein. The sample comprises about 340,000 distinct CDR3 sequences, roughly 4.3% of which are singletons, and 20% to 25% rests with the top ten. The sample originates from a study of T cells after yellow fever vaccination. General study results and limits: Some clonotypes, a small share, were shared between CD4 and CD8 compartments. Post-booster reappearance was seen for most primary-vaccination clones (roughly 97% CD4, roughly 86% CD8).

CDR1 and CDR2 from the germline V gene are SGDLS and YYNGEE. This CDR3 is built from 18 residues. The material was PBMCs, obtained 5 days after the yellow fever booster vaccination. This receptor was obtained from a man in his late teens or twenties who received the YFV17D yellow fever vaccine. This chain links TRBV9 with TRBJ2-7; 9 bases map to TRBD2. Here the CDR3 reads CASSVGASWRGGLYEQYF. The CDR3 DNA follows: TGCGCCAGCAGCGTAGGGGCCTCTTGGCGGGGGGGCCTCTACGAGCAGTACTTC.